The 10 T cell receptor beta chains reported below all come from one sample, sequenced in a study of blood T cells in healthy people across ages. Together with a sample-barcoded 5' primer, a J-beta primer mix was included in a second PCR lasting roughly 6 to 12 cycles. TCRdb redid the calling of the 5' RACE reads with MiXCR, one entry per CDR3 protein. The sample lists fewer than 900,000 distinct CDR3 sequences, approximately 39% occurring once. The sequencing input was blood. The receptors shown here come from a woman aged 60-75 years in good health.

The chain has TRBV15 and TRBJ2-3, with no clear D. V lost 1 base, J lost 2 bases, and 10 bases lay in between. Germline CDR1 reads LNHNV; CDR2 reads YYDKDF (reference sequence). The CDR3 has 15 residues. The DNA of the CDR3 is TGTGCCACCAGCAGAGGAGAGAGGACCACAGATACGCAGTATTTT. Amino acid sequence: CATSRGERTTDTQYF. The full variable domain, completed using reference TRBV15 and TRBJ2-3, is DAMVIQNPRYQVTQFGKPVTLSCSQTLNHNVMYWYQQKSSQAPKLLFHYYDKDFNNEADTPDNFQSRRPNTSFCFLDIRSPGLGDTAMYLCATSRGERTTDTQYFGPGTRLTVL.

This clonotype has more than one count but fewer than ten. V is TRBV5-6 and J is TRBJ2-6; 10 bases are shared with TRBD1. Germline V CDR1 and CDR2: SGHDT, YYEEEE. This CDR3 is 15 amino acids long. Trimming cost V 0 bases and J 11 bases; bases outside gene matches: 5. Here the CDR3 DNA reads TGTGCCAGCAGCTTGGTTCCGGGACAGGGGTACGTCCTGACTTTC. Its translation is CASSLVPGQGYVLTF.

This clonotype was counted many times. This chain links TRBV25-1 with TRBJ2-7; D remains unclear. The V gene's germline CDR1 is MGHDK and CDR2 SYGVNS. Trimming left V 4 bases short and J 3 bases short, with 4 bases between. CDR3 length equals 11 residues. As DNA, the CDR3 is TGTGCCAGCAGTGGCCTCTACGAGCAGTACTTC. Its protein product is CASSGLYEQYF.

This clonotype was seen only a few times. The chain has TRBV21-1 and TRBJ2-3; the table gives TRBD2 as D, unverified against the DNA. TRBV21-1 is recorded as a pseudogene. The CDR3 contains 20 residues. CDR3 DNA: TGTGCCAGCATCAACGACGGGACTAGCGGGTGGCTAGAACACTGCGGGACGCAGTATTTT. This codes for CASINDGTSGWLEHCGTQYF.

The CDR3 loop is CSAHPGGTADTQYF. In DNA, the CDR3 is TGCAGTGCGCACCCGGGAGGGACAGCAGATACGCAGTATTTT. This chain uses TRBV20-1 with TRBJ2-3, with a possible D match to TRBD2 (8 bases). The V and J ends lost 6 bases and 4 bases respectively, with 17 bases between them. The CDR3 runs 14 residues. Germline CDR1 DFQATT, CDR2 SNEGSKA (reference sequence).

This clonotype has a handful of counts. The genes are TRBV21-1 and TRBJ2-5. TRBV21-1 is a known pseudogene. The CDR3 covers 14 residues. In DNA form, the CDR3 reads TGTGCCAGCAGCAAAGAGACAAAGAAGGGGACCCAGTACTTC. Translating it yields CASSKETKKGTQYF.

The chain is built from TRBV7-2 and TRBJ1-1, with D unclear. The CDR3 runs to 14 residues. V was pared by 1 base and J by 6 bases, with 12 bases between. CDR1 and CDR2 (germline): SGHTA, FQGNSA. The CDR3 nucleotides are TGTGCCAGCAGCTTAGGAGCGCAGCAAGCTGAAGCTTTCTTT. It translates to CASSLGAQQAEAFF. Filled out from reference TRBV7-2 and TRBJ1-1, the complete variable domain reads GAGVSQSPSNKVTEKGKDVELRCDPISGHTALYWYRQSLGQGLEFLIYFQGNSAPDKSGLPSDRFSAERTGGSVSTLTIQRTQQEDSAVYLCASSLGAQQAEAFFGQGTRLTVV.

The rearrangement links TRBV28 to TRBJ1-2; 8 bases are a match to TRBD1. Germline V gives CDR1 MDHEN, CDR2 SYDVKM. The CDR3 sequence is 16 residues long. V lost 2 bases, J lost 3 bases, and 8 bases stayed unmatched. The CDR3 DNA is TGTGCCAGCAGTTTACCTTTGACAGGGGTTGACTATGGCTACACCTTC. Its protein product is CASSLPLTGVDYGYTF.

V usage is TRBV28 and J usage is TRBJ2-7, with 7 bases lining up with TRBD1. The germline V gene encodes CDR1 MDHEN and CDR2 SYDVKM. The CDR3 covers 16 residues. V was clipped by 5 bases and J by 2 bases; unmatched bases: 12. CDR3 residues: CASSPNNRGVAYEQYF. The CDR3 nucleotides are TGTGCCAGCAGTCCCAACAACAGGGGAGTCGCCTACGAGCAGTACTTC.

CDR3: CASSLGLAGEREQYF. The CDR3 nucleotides are TGTGCCAGCAGCCTGGGACTAGCGGGAGAAAGGGAGCAGTACTTC. V gene TRBV4-2 combines with J gene TRBJ2-5; TRBD2 aligns across 14 bases. The CDR3 extends over 15 amino acids. Germline assignment: CDR1 LGHNA and CDR2 YNFKEQ. Trimming removed 4 bases from V and 11 bases from J; junction bases left unmatched: 9.